This TCR beta chain appears in the sequencing data of a study of shared clonotypes between healthy human individuals. Whole-study results and caveats: Sharing across a few donors was seen in around 5.1% of naive CD4 clonotypes.

Assay: immunoSEQ multiplex PCR; the TCRdb copy retains only in-frame clones and omits some. The table includes 2 million to 2.5 million clones, about 95% detected once. Concerning this clone: Its antigen is not known.

This CDR3 has 14 amino acids. V lost 5 bases, J lost 7 bases, and 16 bases lay in between. In germline, CDR1 is SGDLS, CDR2 YYNGEE. It was CD45RO-negative cells, positively selected for CCR7, that made up naive CD8 cells, with terminally differentiated effector memory CD45RA+ cells excluded. This chain connects TRBV9 to TRBJ1-5; D is undetermined. The source of this sequence is a man between 18 and 29 years old in good health. The material sequenced was naive CD8+ T cells sorted from blood. The CDR3 loop is CASRSRWVDQPQHF. In DNA form, the CDR3 reads TGTGCCAGCAGAAGCAGGTGGGTGGACCAGCCCCAGCATTTT. The full variable domain, in which reference TRBV9 and TRBJ1-5 provide the parts outside the CDR3, is DSGVTQTPKHLITATGQRVTLRCSPRSGDLSVYWYQQSLDQGLQFLIQYYNGEERAKGNILERFSAQQFPDLHSELNLSSLELGDSALYFCASRSRWVDQPQHFGDGTRLSIL.